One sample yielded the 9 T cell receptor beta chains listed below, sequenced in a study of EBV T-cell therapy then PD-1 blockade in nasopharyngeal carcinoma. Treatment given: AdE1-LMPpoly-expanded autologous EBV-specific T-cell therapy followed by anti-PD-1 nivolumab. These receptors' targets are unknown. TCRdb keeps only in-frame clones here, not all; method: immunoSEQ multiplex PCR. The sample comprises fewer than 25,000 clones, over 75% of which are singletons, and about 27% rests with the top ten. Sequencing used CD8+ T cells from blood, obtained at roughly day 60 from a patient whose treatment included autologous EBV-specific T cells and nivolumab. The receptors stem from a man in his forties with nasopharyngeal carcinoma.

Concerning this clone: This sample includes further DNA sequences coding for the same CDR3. The CDR3 here is CASSYGPSYEQYF. The CDR3 coding sequence is TGTGCCAGCAGTTACGGACCGAGCTACGAGCAGTACTTC. V gene TRBV6-2 or TRBV6-3 combines with J gene TRBJ2-7; D not resolved. The length of the CDR3 is 13 residues. CDR1 is MNHEY and CDR2 is SVGEGT in the germline V gene. V shed 2 bases and J shed 3 bases, with 8 bases lying between them.

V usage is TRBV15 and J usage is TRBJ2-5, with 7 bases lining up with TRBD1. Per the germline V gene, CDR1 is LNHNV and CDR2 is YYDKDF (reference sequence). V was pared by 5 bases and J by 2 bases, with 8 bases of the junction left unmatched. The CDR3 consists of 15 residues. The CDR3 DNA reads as TGTGCCACCAGCTTAGAGGGGGCTCCTCAAGAGACCCAGTACTTC. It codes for CATSLEGAPQETQYF.

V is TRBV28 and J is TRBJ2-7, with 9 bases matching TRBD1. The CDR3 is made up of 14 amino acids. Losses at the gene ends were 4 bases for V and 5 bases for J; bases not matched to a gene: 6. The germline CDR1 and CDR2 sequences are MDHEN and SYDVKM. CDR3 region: CASSWGQGSDEQYF. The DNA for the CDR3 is TGTGCCAGCAGTTGGGGACAGGGTAGCGACGAGCAGTACTTC. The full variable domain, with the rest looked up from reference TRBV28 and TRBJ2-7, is DVKVTQSSRYLVKRTGEKVFLECVQDMDHENMFWYRQDPGLGLRLIYFSYDVKMKEKGDIPEGYSVSREKKERFSLILESASTNQTSMYLCASSWGQGSDEQYFGPGTRLTVT.

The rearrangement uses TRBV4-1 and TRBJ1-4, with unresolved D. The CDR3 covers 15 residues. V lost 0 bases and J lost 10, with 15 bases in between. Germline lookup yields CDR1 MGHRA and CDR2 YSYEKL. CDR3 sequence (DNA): TGCGCCAGCAGCCAAGAGTTCTTTGACCGGCGAAAACTGTTTTTT. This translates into CASSQEFFDRRKLFF.

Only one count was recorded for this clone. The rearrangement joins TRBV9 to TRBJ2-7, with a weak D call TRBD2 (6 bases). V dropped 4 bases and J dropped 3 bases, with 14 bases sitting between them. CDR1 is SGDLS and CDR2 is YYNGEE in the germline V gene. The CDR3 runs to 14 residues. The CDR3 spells CASSTAGSYYEQYF. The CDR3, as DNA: TGTGCCAGCAGCACCGCGGGGTCCTACTACGAGCAGTACTTC.

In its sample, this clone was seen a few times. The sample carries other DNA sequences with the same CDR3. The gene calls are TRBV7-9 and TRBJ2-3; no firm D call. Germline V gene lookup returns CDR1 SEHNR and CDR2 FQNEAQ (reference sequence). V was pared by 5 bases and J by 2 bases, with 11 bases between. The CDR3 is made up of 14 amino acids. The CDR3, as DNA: TGTGCCAGCAGCGAAGGCCCCTACACAGATACGCAGTATTTT. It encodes CASSEGPYTDTQYF.

The CDR3 region has the DNA TGCAGCGTTGATGGTGGGGTCTACGAGCAGTACTTC. This translates into CSVDGGVYEQYF. V gene TRBV29-1 combines with J gene TRBJ2-7; unclear D gene. Per germline, CDR1 SQVTM and CDR2 ANQGSEA. CDR3 length: 12 residues. The ends were cut back, 3 bases at V and 3 bases at J, with 9 bases in the middle.

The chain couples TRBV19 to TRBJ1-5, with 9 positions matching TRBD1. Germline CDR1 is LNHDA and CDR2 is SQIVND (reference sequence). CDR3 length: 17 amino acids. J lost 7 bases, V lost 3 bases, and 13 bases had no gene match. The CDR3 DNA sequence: TGTGCCAGTAGTATCCTGGGGGGACAGGGACCGCGGCAGCCCCAGCATTTT. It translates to CASSILGGQGPRQPQHF.

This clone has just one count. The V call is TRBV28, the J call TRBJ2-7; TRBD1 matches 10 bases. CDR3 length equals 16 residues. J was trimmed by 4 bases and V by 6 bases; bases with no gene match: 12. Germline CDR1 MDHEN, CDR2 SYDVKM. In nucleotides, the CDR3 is TGTGCCAGCAGGCCAAGGACAGGGGGTAAAGTATACGAGCAGTACTTC. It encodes CASRPRTGGKVYEQYF.